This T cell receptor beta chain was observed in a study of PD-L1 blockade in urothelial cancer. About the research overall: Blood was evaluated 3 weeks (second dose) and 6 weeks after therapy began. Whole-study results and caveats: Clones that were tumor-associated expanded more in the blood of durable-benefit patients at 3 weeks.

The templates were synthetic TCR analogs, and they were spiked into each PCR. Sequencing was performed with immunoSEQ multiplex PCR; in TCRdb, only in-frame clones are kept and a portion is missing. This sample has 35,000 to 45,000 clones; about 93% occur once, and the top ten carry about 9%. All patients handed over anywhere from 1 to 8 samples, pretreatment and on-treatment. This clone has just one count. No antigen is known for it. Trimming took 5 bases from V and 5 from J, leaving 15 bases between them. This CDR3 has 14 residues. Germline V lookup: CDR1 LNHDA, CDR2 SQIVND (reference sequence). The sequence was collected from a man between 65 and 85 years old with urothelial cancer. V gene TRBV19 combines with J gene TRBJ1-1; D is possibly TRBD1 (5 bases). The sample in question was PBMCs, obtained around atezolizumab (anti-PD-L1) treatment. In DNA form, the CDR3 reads TGTGCCAGTAGTCCCCAATGGGGGAGGACTGAAGCTTTCTTT. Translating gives CASSPQWGRTEAFF.